Shown below are 30 T cell receptor beta chains from a single sample sequenced in a study of T-cell memory formation after mild COVID-19. Each CDR3 protein gets one entry after TCRdb re-called the 5' RACE reads with MiXCR. The sample lists under 450,000 distinct CDR3 sequences, 20% to 25% occurring once. The specimen was PBMCs or a T cell subset sorted from them (not recorded which). The source is a man aged 18 to 29 who had mild COVID-19 (a few samples of this study predate the infection). Cell type and time point are not known.

This chain connects TRBV18 to TRBJ2-1; no clear D gene. Looked up from germline, CDR1 is KGHSH and CDR2 is LQKENI. CDR3 length equals 14 residues. Between the trimmed V and J ends, which lost 2 bases and 0 bases, there was a span of 5 bases. DNA for the CDR3: TGTGCCAGCTCACCAGCAAGCTCCTACAATGAGCAGTTCTTC. Protein product: CASSPASSYNEQFF.

This clonotype was seen a handful of times. The rearrangement uses TRBV7-9 and TRBJ1-3; 9 nucleotides align to TRBD1. Germline V gene data show CDR1 as SEHNR and CDR2 as FQNEAQ (reference sequence). There are 17 residues in the CDR3. The trim removed 0 bases at V and 0 bases at J, leaving 3 bases unmatched. The CDR3 DNA follows: TGTGCCAGCAGCTTAGCGGGACAGGGCCGCTCTGGAAACACCATATATTTT. It yields the protein CASSLAGQGRSGNTIYF.

This clonotype came up a few times. The V gene is TRBV2, the J gene TRBJ2-7; D is unclear. Looked up from germline, CDR1 is SNHLY and CDR2 is FYNNEI. This CDR3 is built from 10 residues. V gave up 3 bases and J gave up 3 bases, with 0 bases separating them. CDR3 nucleotides: TGTGCCAGCAGTGACTACGAGCAGTACTTC. Its protein is CASSDYEQYF.

This rearrangement joins TRBV7-2 to TRBJ2-3; possibly TRBD2 for D (6 bases). The germline V gene encodes CDR1 SGHTA and CDR2 FQGNSA. This CDR3 is built from 14 residues. The ends were cut back, 3 bases at V and 3 bases at J, with 10 bases in the middle. CDR3 loop: CASSFGRWTDTQYF. Written as DNA, the CDR3 is TGTGCCAGCAGCTTCGGGAGATGGACAGATACGCAGTATTTT.

There are many counts of this clonotype. The chain employs TRBV7-2 and TRBJ2-5; 7 bases line up with TRBD2. Germline loops: CDR1 SGHTA, CDR2 FQGNSA. The CDR3 extends over 13 amino acids. V was clipped by 6 bases and J by 4 bases; unmatched bases: 5. The CDR3 region is CASSLGGGETQYF. Written as DNA, the CDR3 is TGTGCCAGCAGTCTGGGGGGGGGAGAGACCCAGTACTTC.

The rearrangement uses TRBV5-1 and TRBJ1-2; D perhaps matches TRBD1 (5 bases). Per germline, CDR1 SGHRS and CDR2 YFSETQ. This CDR3 contains 15 residues. The V gene lost 1 base and the J gene lost 6 bases, with 16 bases spanning the gap. The CDR3, as DNA: TGCGCCAGCAGCTTGTCGGGGCCGCTCTACCATGGCTACACCTTC. Translated: CASSLSGPLYHGYTF.

The V gene is TRBV7-2, the J gene TRBJ1-1; a weak D match, TRBD1 (5 bases). The CDR3 covers 14 residues. The germline V gene has CDR1 SGHTA and CDR2 FQGNSA. V dropped 5 bases and J dropped 5 bases, with 15 bases sitting between them. The CDR3 coding sequence is TGTGCCAGCAGCGGACACGGTGGGGCGACTGAAGCTTTCTTT. Translated, it gives CASSGHGGATEAFF. Drawing the rest from reference TRBV7-2 and TRBJ1-1, the complete variable domain is GAGVSQSPSNKVTEKGKDVELRCDPISGHTALYWYRQSLGQGLEFLIYFQGNSAPDKSGLPSDRFSAERTGGSVSTLTIQRTQQEDSAVYLCASSGHGGATEAFFGQGTRLTVV.

The sample holds a few counts of this clonotype. The chain joins TRBV7-3 to TRBJ2-1; 10 bases map to TRBD1. The trim removed 5 bases at V and 7 bases at J, leaving 11 bases unmatched. The CDR3 length is 16 residues. The germline V gene encodes CDR1 SGHTA and CDR2 FQGTGA. CDR3 protein: CASSTSGQGPQNEQFF. The DNA for the CDR3 is TGTGCCAGCAGCACTTCGGGACAGGGGCCCCAGAATGAGCAGTTCTTC.

This clonotype came up a few times. This rearrangement joins TRBV4-3 to TRBJ2-7; D is unresolved. This CDR3 comprises 15 residues. CDR1 and CDR2 from the germline V gene are LGHNA and YSLEER. V lost 10 bases and J lost 7, with 26 bases in between. Here the CDR3 reads CATPQQLSSESEQYF. CDR3 DNA sequence: TGCGCCACCCCTCAGCAGCTCTCATCAGAAAGTGAGCAGTACTTC.

The chain recombines TRBV27 with TRBJ2-5; the match to TRBD1 covers 7 bases. Germline lookup yields CDR1 MNHEY and CDR2 SMNVEV (reference sequence). The CDR3 runs 15 residues. J was trimmed by 1 base and V by 5 bases; bases with no gene match: 7. The CDR3 loop reads CASSPTGQVQETQYF. DNA of the CDR3: TGTGCCAGCAGTCCAACCGGACAGGTCCAAGAGACCCAGTACTTC.

The table lists this clonotype with many counts. The V and J genes are TRBV6-2 or TRBV6-3 and TRBJ2-3; D unresolved. In germline, CDR1 is MNHEY, CDR2 SVGEGT. V shed 2 bases and J shed 0 bases, with 9 bases lying between them. The CDR3 contains 15 residues. In DNA form, the CDR3 reads TGTGCCAGCAGTTACATACAGTCCAGCACAGATACGCAGTATTTT. Amino acids: CASSYIQSSTDTQYF.

This clonotype was observed a handful of times. The chain couples TRBV4-1 to TRBJ1-5; D is undetermined. The V gene's germline CDR1 is MGHRA and CDR2 YSYEKL. The CDR3 length is 15 residues. Trimming removed 1 base at V and 5 bases at J, with 12 bases between. The CDR3 bases are TGCGCCAGCAGCCAAGTGGACGGCAGAGATCAGCCCCAGCATTTT. It is translated as CASSQVDGRDQPQHF.

The genes are TRBV20-1 and TRBJ1-2; 7 bases fit TRBD1. The germline CDR1 and CDR2 sequences are DFQATT and SNEGSKA (reference sequence). After removal of 6 bases from V and 1 base from J, the junction contained 2 bases not matched to a gene. The CDR3 loop spans 12 amino acids. CDR3 bases: TGCAGTGCCGCAGGGGGTAACTATGGCTACACCTTC. It encodes CSAAGGNYGYTF.

The chain combines TRBV7-9 with TRBJ1-2, with no clear D. This CDR3 spans 13 amino acids. Trimming took off 3 bases at V and 3 bases at J, with 8 bases between the two ends. Germline V gives CDR1 SEHNR, CDR2 FQNEAQ (reference sequence). This chain's CDR3 is CASSLRWDYGYTF. In DNA form, the CDR3 reads TGTGCCAGCAGCTTGAGGTGGGACTATGGCTACACCTTC.

The rearrangement uses TRBV7-3 and TRBJ2-2; 7 nucleotides match TRBD2. This CDR3 spans 17 amino acids. CDR1 is SGHTA, CDR2 FQGTGA, per germline. J was trimmed by 3 bases and V by 5 bases; bases with no gene match: 12. The CDR3 DNA reads as TGTGCCAGCAGCCCCCGAGGAGCGGGGCTGGACACCGGGGAGCTGTTTTTT. This translates into CASSPRGAGLDTGELFF.

This clonotype was found a few times. The chain joins TRBV7-2 to TRBJ2-6; a weak D match, TRBD1 (6 bases). This CDR3 has 17 amino acids. The germline V and J ends were trimmed by 5 bases and 0 bases, with 14 bases remaining between them. CDR1 SGHTA and CDR2 FQGNSA come from the germline V gene. The CDR3 protein is CASSVQGRSSGANVLTF. In DNA form, the CDR3 reads TGTGCCAGCAGCGTACAGGGTAGGAGCTCTGGGGCCAACGTCCTGACTTTC.

The chain carries TRBV10-2 and TRBJ1-5; D remains unclear. Trimming removed 3 bases at V and 5 bases at J, with 8 bases between. This CDR3 is built from 13 residues. Germline V gives CDR1 WSHSY, CDR2 SAAADI. The CDR3 DNA sequence: TGCGCCAGCAGTGATAGGAGGGATCAGCCCCAGCATTTT. Its protein is CASSDRRDQPQHF.

Only a few counts were recorded for this clonotype. The chain has TRBV5-1 and TRBJ2-5, with TRBD1 as a possible D gene (6 bases). The CDR3 covers 12 residues. From germline, CDR1 is SGHRS and CDR2 YFSETQ. V gave up 5 bases and J gave up 5 bases, with 10 bases separating them. The CDR3 is CASSGTLETQYF. The CDR3 coding sequence is TGCGCCAGCAGTGGGACACTTGAGACCCAGTACTTC.

The genes are TRBV6-4 and TRBJ1-2; D not certain. Trimming cost V 3 bases and J 0 bases, with 23 bases left between them. The CDR3 loop spans 19 amino acids. Germline-derived CDR1 and CDR2 are MRHNA and SNTAGT. In DNA, the CDR3 is TGTGCCAGCAGTGAGGCGTCGATTACGTTTCCAAGACCTAACTATGGCTACACCTTC. Translated: CASSEASITFPRPNYGYTF.

The chain recombines TRBV7-2 with TRBJ2-3; the D gene is possibly TRBD2 (5 bases). The V and J ends lost 5 bases and 6 bases respectively, with 21 bases between them. Germline values: CDR1 SGHTA, CDR2 FQGNSA. CDR3 length equals 16 residues. In DNA, the CDR3 is TGTGCCAGCAGCCCACCCCATCATAGCGCACCCGATACGCAGTATTTT. Translated, it gives CASSPPHHSAPDTQYF.

This clonotype was seen more than once but under ten times. The gene calls are TRBV7-2 and TRBJ1-6; no firm D call. V was shortened by 4 bases and J by 6 bases, with 13 bases between the two germline ends. This CDR3 contains 15 residues. CDR1 and CDR2 from the germline V gene are SGHTA and FQGNSA. CDR3 residues: CASSSPGNINSPLHF. Here the CDR3 DNA reads TGTGCCAGCAGCTCCCCGGGGAACATTAATTCACCCCTCCACTTT. Complete variable domain (other parts from reference TRBV7-2 and TRBJ1-6): GAGVSQSPSNKVTEKGKDVELRCDPISGHTALYWYRQSLGQGLEFLIYFQGNSAPDKSGLPSDRFSAERTGGSVSTLTIQRTQQEDSAVYLCASSSPGNINSPLHFGNGTRLTVT.

The chain combines TRBV10-2 with TRBJ2-3; 8 bases match TRBD2. The CDR3 loop spans 15 amino acids. J lost 1 base, V lost 0 bases, and 0 bases had no gene match. The germline V gene encodes CDR1 WSHSY and CDR2 SAAADI. The CDR3 spells CASSESSGGTDTQYF. In nucleotides, the CDR3 is TGCGCCAGCAGTGAGTCTAGCGGGGGCACAGATACGCAGTATTTT.

This rearrangement joins TRBV6-5 to TRBJ2-7; TRBD2 aligns across 9 bases. This CDR3 is 16 amino acids long. CDR1 and CDR2 (germline): MNHEY, SVGAGI. V lost 5 bases and J lost 3; bases outside the gene matches: 11. The CDR3 region is CASSGRWERGDYEQYF. CDR3 coding DNA: TGTGCCAGCAGTGGACGTTGGGAGCGGGGGGACTACGAGCAGTACTTC.

This clonotype was found a few times. V gene TRBV6-5 combines with J gene TRBJ2-5, with 10 nucleotides matching TRBD2. V shed 7 bases, J shed 4 bases, and the junction held 6 bases outside the gene matches. The CDR3 is 14 residues long. Germline V CDR1 and CDR2: MNHEY, SVGAGI. In DNA form, the CDR3 reads TGTGCCAGCATCAGCGGGGGGGCCGGAGAGACCCAGTACTTC. Translated, it gives CASISGGAGETQYF.

The table lists this clonotype with a few counts. The gene calls are TRBV4-1 and TRBJ1-1; 7 bases are shared with TRBD1. The germline gives CDR1 MGHRA, CDR2 YSYEKL. With 3 bases clipped from V and 3 bases from J, the junction kept 7 bases outside the gene matches. The CDR3 length is 15 residues. The CDR3 DNA is TGCGCCAGCAGCCAGGAACAGGGGAGAGACACTGAAGCTTTCTTT. Translation: CASSQEQGRDTEAFF.

V gene TRBV12-3 or TRBV12-4 combines with J gene TRBJ1-4; the D is unclear. CDR3 length equals 13 residues. V was cut by 3 bases and J by 8 bases, with 10 bases left in between. CDR3 nucleotide sequence: TGTGCCAGCAGTTTCGCACTGCGGGAAAAACTGTTTTTT. This gives the protein CASSFALREKLFF.

This clonotype was observed a handful of times. This chain joins TRBV28 and TRBJ1-2; D is unresolved. Looked up from germline, CDR1 is MDHEN and CDR2 is SYDVKM. Trimming took off 7 bases at V and 4 bases at J, with 13 bases between the two ends. The CDR3 totals 13 residues. The CDR3 sequence is CASTRTELYGYTF. CDR3 DNA: TGTGCCAGCACCAGGACGGAGCTCTATGGCTACACCTTC.

The V gene is TRBV3-1, the J gene TRBJ1-3, with D possibly being TRBD1 (5 bases). The CDR3 spans 14 residues. The V end lost 1 base, the J end lost 5 bases, and 9 bases lay between the germline ends. Germline-derived CDR1 and CDR2 are LGHDT and YNNKEL (reference sequence). The CDR3 nucleotides are TGTGCCAGCAGCCAAGCCGGGGGGAGAAACACCATATATTTT. Amino acid sequence: CASSQAGGRNTIYF.

The chain carries TRBV5-1 and TRBJ1-1; 9 nucleotides match TRBD1. Losses at the gene ends were 4 bases for V and 5 bases for J; bases not matched to a gene: 9. The CDR3 runs 15 residues. Germline V gives CDR1 SGHRS, CDR2 YFSETQ. CDR3 region: CASSLDTGGRTEAFF. The CDR3 region has the DNA TGCGCCAGCAGCCTGGACACAGGGGGCAGAACTGAAGCTTTCTTT.

Only a few counts were recorded for this clonotype. The chain recombines TRBV20-1 with TRBJ2-3, with TRBD2 as a possible D gene (6 bases). The CDR3 runs 15 residues. Trimming took 4 bases from V and 0 from J, leaving 14 bases between them. Germline lookup yields CDR1 DFQATT and CDR2 SNEGSKA (reference sequence). The CDR3 sequence is CSAKISGTSTDTQYF. CDR3 bases: TGCAGTGCTAAGATTAGCGGCACTAGCACAGATACGCAGTATTTT.